This T cell receptor beta chain was sequenced in a study of shared clonotypes between healthy human individuals. The protocol was immunoSEQ multiplex PCR, while the TCRdb copy is restricted to in-frame clones and leaves out a portion. The table includes some 690,000 clones, less than 95% detected once. The V and J ends lost 2 bases and 0 bases, in that order; junction bases with no gene match: 10. Germline lookup yields CDR1 SGDLS and CDR2 YYNGEE. There are 18 residues in the CDR3. V and J are TRBV9 and TRBJ2-2, with 7 positions matching TRBD1. Sequencing was performed on memory CD8+ T cells from PBMCs. Subset indicated: CD45RO+ cells pooled with CCR7-negative TemRA cells. The clonotype was recovered from a man younger than 30 in good health. Some clones in this sample may be carry-over from other donors' samples. The CDR3 DNA follows: TGTGCCAGCAGCGTCTCTCGGACAGGTCCCGCGAACACCGGGGAGCTGTTTTTT. It translates to CASSVSRTGPANTGELFF.